This TCR beta chain was retrieved from a study of T cell changes during pregnancy in multiple sclerosis. The germline V and J ends were trimmed by 1 base and 6 bases, with 0 bases remaining between them. This CDR3 is 11 amino acids long. Germline V gene lookup returns CDR1 SEHNR and CDR2 FQNEAQ (reference sequence). Measured with immunoSEQ multiplex PCR; TCRdb has only the in-frame clones, and not every one. The table has approximately 60,000 clones, approximately 87% seen once. This TCR was recovered from a human donor whose cells served as feeder cells for cultures in a pregnancy study. Sequenced material: peripheral blood from another person, used as feeder cells. The chain joins TRBV7-9 to TRBJ1-4; D gene uncertain. DNA for the CDR3: TGTGCCAGCAGCTTAGATGAAAAACTGTTTTTT. Protein product: CASSLDEKLFF.